These T cell receptor beta chains were read from a single sample in a study of T cell responses to AZD1222 COVID-19 vaccine. Sequencing was performed with immunoSEQ multiplex PCR; in TCRdb, only in-frame clones are kept and a portion is missing. The sample holds 200,000 to 250,000 clones, 94% seen once. The sequences come from peripheral blood, collected 28 days after the second dose of the MenACWY control vaccine. The receptors here all came from an adult who received the MenACWY meningococcal vaccine as a control. Each CDR3 is given without its conserved first and last residue. The order of the fields is V gene, D gene, CDR3 protein. The D gene is left open where the match is weak.

TRBV18 | NA | ASSPGGEEEKLF
TRBV6-2/TRBV6-3 | NA | ASSYLGLYGYT
TRBV6-1 | TRBD2 | ASSGLAGESRAKNIQY
TRBV9 | NA | ASSQNGATGELF
TRBV10-3 | NA | AISAGETQY
TRBV5-1 | NA | ASSKSSYNEQF
TRBV6-2/TRBV6-3 | NA | ASSLQGNGYT
TRBV7-3 | TRBD1 | ASSDGQASEAF
TRBV7-9 | NA | ASSSDTGRSYEQY
TRBV19 | NA | ASSAGTGPAYEQY
TRBV3-1/TRBV3-2 | NA | ASSQGTGGNTIY
TRBV9 | NA | ASSVGRTLNNEQF
TRBV5-4 | NA | ATEVREQY
TRBV9 | TRBD2 | ASSVGAGSGLYEQY
TRBV25-1 | NA | ASSDIDTLKGQF
TRBV29-1 | TRBD1 | SVATGTGPSPLH
TRBV3-1/TRBV3-2 | NA | ASSHSYEQY
TRBV27 | TRBD1 | ASSLGGQDNQPQH
TRBV28 | TRBD1 | ASNSGTGVDGYT
TRBV18 | NA | ASSPSRAPNTGELF
TRBV12-3/TRBV12-4 | TRBD2 | ASSQGLGEQY
TRBV10-3 | TRBD1 | AISEFGSGGLGTGELF
TRBV9 | NA | ASSVGLNELNEQF
TRBV9 | NA | ASSVVEGTDTQY
TRBV2 | NA | ASSGDSYEQY
TRBV5-1 | TRBD2 | ASSLPTSAYEQY
TRBV30 | TRBD1 | AWSQSPGQGGFRNSPLH
TRBV28 | TRBD1 | ASRLDRGRGYT
TRBV19 | NA | ASSYLRGGNEKLF
TRBV18 | NA | ASSPGSGIYEQY
TRBV12-3/TRBV12-4 | NA | ASSTGLWAEAF
TRBV24-1 | NA | ATSDSAGYEQY
TRBV10-3 | NA | AISVQDTGELF
TRBV5-4 | NA | ASSLGVPGNTIY
TRBV6-5 | NA | ASSYSEGYYEQY
TRBV19 | NA | ASGRAGSYNEQF
TRBV5-1 | TRBD1 | ASSSINKTGAFYGYT
TRBV7-8 | NA | ASSAGPLRNTIY
TRBV6-5 | TRBD2 | ASSGAGVTKNIQY
TRBV5-8 | TRBD1 | ASRWTGRANQPQH
TRBV9 | NA | ASSKDATNEKLF
TRBV7-3 | NA | ASSPGGMNTEAF
TRBV5-1 | NA | ASSSSSGYEQY
TRBV18 | TRBD1 | ASSPGQGTEAF
TRBV19 | NA | ASCMGLNTGELF
TRBV28 | NA | ASSLLGVTGELF
TRBV28 | NA | ASSSRGTEAF
TRBV14 | NA | ASSQGGSSSGNTIY
TRBV6-6 | TRBD2 | ASSPGRYQETQY
TRBV5-6 | NA | ASSFYIKEPGELF
TRBV5-4 | NA | ASSPGSNQPQH
TRBV6-5 | TRBD1 | ASIRRDRTNEKLF
TRBV27 | NA | ASSLAVPGYGYT
TRBV7-3 | TRBD1 | ASNNQGASGELF
TRBV24-1 | TRBD1 | ATRPRDSRHNEQF
TRBV5-1 | TRBD2 | ASSQGTSGTGELF
TRBV9 | NA | ASSVGGESSYEQY